Sequencing of this T cell receptor beta chain was carried out in a study of cytomegalovirus exposure and HLA in healthy donors. Study-wide findings and caveats: Certain sequence variants were highly shared and formed a cluster, and this cluster was likely a sequencing artifact. Later on, an analysis found that several of the most significant clusters appeared to be linked to common viral pathogens, which included parvovirus B19. The authors later found TCR association rates varying by HLA locus, with DRB1 most and HLA-C fewest.

Germline values: CDR1 SNHLY, CDR2 FYNNEI. The junction had 2 bases not matched to a gene; V was cut back by 1 base and J by 3 bases. CDR3 size: 15 residues. The CMV serostatus of this donor went unrecorded. Primers included in the PCR were 60 Vbeta and 13 Jbeta primers. Clones were sequenced by immunoSEQ multiplex PCR, and TCRdb holds only the in-frame ones, with some missing. The table has under 200,000 clones, roughly 76% seen once. Worth noting for this clone: Its antigen is currently unknown.

V usage is TRBV2 and J usage is TRBJ2-7, with TRBD2 identical over 11 bases. The source of this sequence is a human donor in good health. Sequenced: PBMCs. The CDR3 bases are TGTGCCAGCAGTGAAGAGACTAGCGGGGTCTACGAGCAGTACTTC. Translated: CASSEETSGVYEQYF.